The rows below give T cell receptor beta chains drawn from one sample of a study of blood T cell repertoires in COVID-19. The repertoire was sequenced with immunoSEQ multiplex PCR; TCRdb's copy has only in-frame clones and lacks some. The repertoire consists of 50,000 to 65,000 clones, with about four fifths occurring once and the leading ten covering roughly 5.7%. Sequencing used peripheral blood. The receptor set was obtained from a woman in her sixties with acute or convalescent COVID-19. The CDR3 runs from the conserved cysteine through the conserved F or W. A D gene is named only where the DNA matches it firmly. The size entry is marked missing in some rows and otherwise reads once, few, many or a size class.

j_call: TRBJ2-3
d_call: TRBD1
v_call: TRBV11-2
clone_size: NA
cdr3_aa: CASSLGTGLDTDTQYF
cdr3_nt: TGTGCCAGCAGCTTAGGGACAGGGTTAGACACAGATACGCAGTATTTT

j_call: TRBJ1-5
d_call: NA
v_call: TRBV6-5
clone_size: NA
cdr3_aa: CASSFRTVNNQPQHF
cdr3_nt: TGTGCCAGCAGTTTCCGGACAGTTAACAATCAGCCCCAGCATTTT

j_call: TRBJ1-6
d_call: TRBD1
v_call: TRBV23-1
clone_size: few
cdr3_aa: CASSQAGQSTSSYNSPLHF
cdr3_nt: TGCGCCAGCAGTCAAGCGGGACAGTCGACAAGCTCCTATAATTCACCCCTCCACTTT

j_call: TRBJ1-4
d_call: TRBD1
v_call: TRBV19
clone_size: NA
cdr3_aa: CASSSRTGVTREKLFF
cdr3_nt: TGTGCCAGTAGTTCAAGGACAGGGGTTACTCGGGAAAAACTGTTTTTT

j_call: TRBJ1-6
d_call: TRBD1
v_call: TRBV5-4
clone_size: NA
cdr3_aa: CASSSGDSSYNSPLHF
cdr3_nt: TGTGCCAGCAGCTCGGGGGACAGCTCCTATAATTCACCCCTCCACTTT

j_call: TRBJ2-5
d_call: NA
v_call: TRBV6-1
clone_size: NA
cdr3_aa: CASSEARRRETQYF
cdr3_nt: TGTGCCAGCAGTGAAGCTCGGCGGAGGGAGACCCAGTACTTC

j_call: TRBJ2-2
d_call: TRBD1
v_call: TRBV10-3
clone_size: NA
cdr3_aa: CAISPGQGAGGAGELFF
cdr3_nt: TGTGCCATCAGCCCGGGACAGGGGGCAGGAGGGGCCGGGGAGCTGTTTTTT

j_call: TRBJ2-1
d_call: NA
v_call: TRBV12-3/TRBV12-4
clone_size: NA
cdr3_aa: CASRSYLSEQFF
cdr3_nt: TGTGCCAGCAGATCCTACCTTTCCGAGCAGTTCTTC

j_call: TRBJ1-1
d_call: NA
v_call: TRBV4-2
clone_size: few
cdr3_aa: CASSQTGDNTEAFF
cdr3_nt: TGTGCCAGCAGCCAGACAGGAGACAACACTGAAGCTTTCTTT

j_call: TRBJ1-3
d_call: TRBD1
v_call: TRBV15
clone_size: NA
cdr3_aa: CATSTATGVVGNTIYF
cdr3_nt: TGTGCCACCAGCACGGCGACAGGGGTGGTTGGAAACACCATATATTTT

j_call: TRBJ1-4
d_call: NA
v_call: TRBV7-3
clone_size: NA
cdr3_aa: CASSFTVNEKLFF
cdr3_nt: TGTGCCAGCAGCTTTACTGTTAATGAAAAACTGTTTTTT

j_call: TRBJ1-4
d_call: NA
v_call: TRBV5-1
clone_size: NA
cdr3_aa: CASSSTTTNEKLFF
cdr3_nt: TGCGCCAGCAGCTCGACAACAACTAATGAAAAACTGTTTTTT

j_call: TRBJ2-7
d_call: NA
v_call: TRBV7-6
clone_size: NA
cdr3_aa: CASSSPGTNEQYF
cdr3_nt: TGTGCCAGCAGCTCCCCGGGTACCAACGAGCAGTACTTC

j_call: TRBJ1-6
d_call: NA
v_call: TRBV18
clone_size: NA
cdr3_aa: CASSRGQGSSNSPLHF
cdr3_nt: TGTGCCAGCTCCCGCGGACAAGGGTCCTCAAATTCACCCCTCCACTTT